What follows are 27 T cell receptor beta chains derived from one specimen sequenced in a study of tumor and adjacent non-tumor tissue in lung cancer. Three rounds of nested PCR, following a modified ARM-PCR protocol, produced the TCRbeta library. One entry per CDR3 protein results from TCRdb running MiXCR on the multiplex PCR reads. The repertoire includes about 90,000 distinct CDR3 sequences, 76% of them detected once, and around a fifth sits in the top ten. RNA was extracted from bulk tissue without any cell sorting. This non-tumor lung sample came from over 3 cm beyond the tumor edge. The specimen sequenced was distant non-tumor lung tissue. The receptors originated from a woman in her 50s with non-small cell lung cancer.

This clonotype was counted only a few times. The chain uses TRBV6-5 and TRBJ2-1, with D perhaps matching TRBD2 (5 bases). CDR1 is MNHEY and CDR2 is SVGAGI in the germline V gene. V was shortened by 7 bases and J by 1 base, with 14 bases between the two germline ends. This CDR3 comprises 15 residues. The CDR3 protein is CASIVTRSSYNEQFF. CDR3 coding DNA: TGTGCCAGCATCGTTACTAGGAGTTCCTACAATGAGCAGTTCTTC.

About this clonotype: A junction boundary mismatches the germline segment, possibly from a read error. The chain uses TRBV20-1 and TRBJ2-1; D not certain. The CDR3 extends over 13 amino acids. CDR1 is DFQATT, CDR2 SNEGSKA, per germline (reference sequence). CDR3 loop: CSASGVMIYEQFF. Here the CDR3 DNA reads TGCAGTGCTAGTGGGGTTATGATATATGAGCAGTTTTTC.

To note about this clonotype: At one end, the junction sequence differs from germline, possibly due to a read error. This chain uses TRBV20-1 with TRBJ2-1; D gene uncertain. The CDR3 covers 16 residues. Germline CDR1 reads DFQATT; CDR2 reads SNEGSKA (reference sequence). The chain's CDR3 is CSARDQVRRKYNEQLF. DNA of the CDR3: TGCAGTGCTAGAGATCAGGTCAGGCGAAAGTACAATGAGCAGCTCTTC.

With respect to this clonotype: Germline and junction disagree at one end, which may indicate a read error. The chain has TRBV4-2 and TRBJ2-2; 7 nucleotides agree with TRBD2. Germline lookup yields CDR1 LGHNA and CDR2 YNFKEQ. CDR3 length equals 16 residues. The CDR3 region is CASSFSRTRNTGELFF. The DNA for the CDR3 is TGTGCTAGCAGCTTCTCCCGGACTAGAAACACCGGGGAGCTGTTTTTT.

Notes on this clonotype: A read error is possible here, since a much larger clone lies one base away. The rearrangement uses TRBV13 and TRBJ1-2, with D possibly matching TRBD1 (6 bases). Germline CDR1 reads PRHDT; CDR2 reads FYEKMQ (reference sequence). V was trimmed by 5 bases and J by 7 bases, leaving 14 bases between them. This CDR3 has 13 amino acids. The DNA of the CDR3 is TGTGCCAGCAGCCGGTCAGGGGACTGTGGCTACACCTTC. Translation: CASSRSGDCGYTF.

This clonotype appeared a few times. The missing conserved phenylalanine or tryptophan at the end of this CDR3 makes a read error likely. The chain joins TRBV6-1 to TRBJ1-6; the D is unclear. This CDR3 spans 13 amino acids. Germline CDR1 and CDR2: MNHNS and SASEGT. V was cut by 7 bases and J by 8 bases, with 12 bases left in between. CDR3 residues: CASTRLSDSPLHS. In DNA, the CDR3 is TGTGCCAGCACGCGACTGAGTGATTCACCCCTCCACTCT.

Concerning this clonotype: One end of the junction is discordant with germline, which a read error may explain. The CDR3, as DNA: TGTGCTAGCGGAGGGAAAGGGGGGGAAAAACTGCTTTTT. Translating it yields CASGGKGGEKLLF. The rearrangement uses TRBV6-5 and TRBJ1-4; maybe TRBD1 (6 bases). The CDR3 is 13 residues long. The germline gives CDR1 MNHEY, CDR2 SVGAGI.

On this clonotype itself: This likely comes from a read error, as the CDR3 has no conserved phenylalanine or tryptophan at its end. The DNA is left out, because the CDR3 cannot be placed on it with certainty; the CDR3 is given as TCRdb lists it. The CDR3: CASSFMRQETQHL. The rearrangement links TRBV7-9 to TRBJ2-5. Looked up from germline, CDR1 is SEHNR and CDR2 is FQNEAQ (reference sequence). From its first to its last residue, the CDR3 has 13 amino acids.

Remarks on this clonotype: The germline gene is not matched at one end of the junction; a read error may be the cause. The V gene is TRBV7-3, the J gene TRBJ1-2; D is uncertain. The CDR3 loop spans 13 amino acids. CDR1 is SGHTA and CDR2 is FQGTGA in the germline V gene. The CDR3: CASNLTLGGPNTF. In DNA, the CDR3 is TGTGCCAGCAACTTAACATTGGGAGGGCCCAACACCTTC.

Concerning this clonotype itself: The missing conserved phenylalanine or tryptophan at the end of this CDR3 makes a read error likely. The chain uses TRBV6-5 and TRBJ2-7; D tentatively reads TRBD1 or TRBD2 (6 bases each). The CDR3 is 13 amino acids. The V and J ends lost 6 bases and 9 bases respectively, with 18 bases between them. CDR1 and CDR2 (germline): MNHEY, SVGAGI. CDR3 in DNA: TGTGCCAGCAGACTAGCCAGGGGCAGTTGGCAGTACTGC. This encodes CASRLARGSWQYC.

Notes on this clonotype: Possible read error: a much larger clone is one base away. A read error is likely, as this CDR3 ends without the conserved phenylalanine or tryptophan. The chain couples TRBV11-2 to TRBJ2-5, with 8 bases fitting TRBD1. The germline V gene encodes CDR1 SGHAT and CDR2 FQNNGV. With V trimmed by 2 bases and J by 5 bases, 4 bases remained unmatched. This CDR3 has 14 residues. CDR3 sequence reads: CASSLPGGPETQYL. Here the CDR3 DNA reads TGTGCCAGCAGCTTACCAGGGGGCCCGGAGACCCAGTACCTC.

This clonotype has only one observation. One end of the junction varies from germline; a read error may be responsible. The chain carries TRBV12-3 or TRBV12-4 and TRBJ1-2; no reliable D call. The length of the CDR3 is 12 residues. CDR3 in amino acids: CAISEGNYGYTF. CDR3 DNA sequence: TGTGCCATCAGTGAAGGGAACTATGGCTACACCTTC.

Worth noting for this clonotype: An end of the junction does not agree with germline; a read error may underlie this. The gene calls are TRBV11-2 and TRBJ2-7, with TRBD1 matching 9 bases. The CDR3 runs to 15 residues. Germline V lookup: CDR1 SGHAT, CDR2 FQNNGV. The CDR3 protein is CTSSTGTGRTYEQYF. CDR3 coding DNA: TGTACCAGTAGCACCGGGACAGGGCGTACCTATGAGCAGTACTTC.

Concerning this clonotype: The junction differs from germline at one of its ends, possibly a read error. The chain is built from TRBV12-3 or TRBV12-4 and TRBJ2-7, with D possibly TRBD1 on 5 matching bases. This CDR3 region has 12 residues. CDR3 DNA sequence: TGTGTCAACAGTCCCAGGTCAGGGATCGGGTTCTTC. As protein: CVNSPRSGIGFF.

As to this clonotype: Lacking the conserved final phenylalanine or tryptophan, this CDR3 likely reflects a read error. The DNA is omitted, as the CDR3 cannot be located on it reliably, and the CDR3 follows TCRdb's listing. The rearrangement uses TRBV11-2 and TRBJ2-7; TRBD1, as called in the table, went unchecked against the DNA. The germline CDR1 and CDR2 sequences are SGHAT and FQNNGV. The CDR3 comprises 15 residues, both ends counted. The chain's CDR3 is CASSTRTWRTYEQHL.

V and J are TRBV9 and TRBJ2-1; TRBD2 matches at 9 bases. The V segment lost 2 bases and the J segment 3 bases; nucleotides outside the gene matches: 6. The CDR3 length is 16 residues. CDR1 is SGDLS and CDR2 is YYNGEE in the germline V gene. As DNA, the CDR3 is TGTGCCAGCAGCGTCGGACTAGCGAGTTTCTACAATGAGCAGTTCTTC. Its protein product is CASSVGLASFYNEQFF.

Remarks on this clonotype: Its ends do not fully match the called genes, so a read error is possible. J is TRBJ2-1 and V is TRBV4-1; D unclear. This CDR3 comprises 16 residues. The germline CDR1 and CDR2 sequences are MGHRA and YSYEKL. CDR3 coding DNA: TGCGCCAGCAGCCCAGTAGACATACTCTCCTACAATGAGCAGTCCTTT. It yields the protein CASSPVDILSYNEQSF.

Details on this clonotype: The junction departs from germline at one end; a sequencing error may be responsible. The CDR3 loop is CVSSETPGRNEQFF. In nucleotides, the CDR3 is TGTGTCAGCAGTGAGACCCCCGGGCGCAATGAGCAGTTCTTC. The chain recombines TRBV6-4 with TRBJ2-1; D is ambiguous. Germline CDR1 is MRHNA and CDR2 is SNTAGT. This CDR3 region has 14 residues.

With regard to this clonotype: A much larger clone is a single base away; this may be a read error. The V call is TRBV5-4, the J call TRBJ1-5, with TRBD1 identical over 7 bases. The CDR3 totals 15 residues. Trimming at V came to 4 bases and at J to 5 bases, leaving 9 bases not matched to a gene. Per germline, CDR1 SGHNT and CDR2 YYREEE (reference sequence). The CDR3 reads CASSMGGQHDQPQHF. Written as DNA, the CDR3 is TGTGCCAGCAGCATGGGGGGACAGCATGATCAGCCCCAGCATTTT.

On this clonotype: The junction differs from germline at one of its ends, possibly a read error. The V call is TRBV6-1, the J call TRBJ2-2; D possibly corresponds to TRBD1 (5 bases). Germline loops: CDR1 MNHNS, CDR2 SASEGT. The CDR3 length is 15 residues. The CDR3 region is CPRSDQDTHTRELFF. DNA for the CDR3: TGTCCCAGGAGTGATCAGGACACCCACACCAGGGAGCTGTTTTTT.

V and J are TRBV7-8 and TRBJ2-7; D might be TRBD2 (6 bases). V lost 1 base to trimming and J lost 5 bases, with 9 bases between them. This CDR3 spans 13 amino acids. The germline gives CDR1 SGHVS, CDR2 FQNEAQ. CDR3 sequence: CASSLEWGDEQYF. The CDR3 DNA is TGTGCCAGCAGCTTAGAGTGGGGGGACGAGCAGTACTTC.

This chain links TRBV6-2 or TRBV6-3 with TRBJ2-2; D possibly corresponds to TRBD2 (5 bases). V was trimmed by 9 bases and J by 5 bases, leaving 22 bases between them. CDR1 MNHEY and CDR2 SVGEGT come from the germline V gene. The CDR3 totals 16 residues. The CDR3 loop reads CASSRLRHRLTGELFF. CDR3 nucleotides: TGTGCCAGTAGTCGCCTTAGACACAGACTAACCGGGGAGCTGTTTTTT.

With regard to this clonotype: The junction differs from germline at one of its ends, possibly a read error. This chain links TRBV4-2 with TRBJ2-2; D unclear. In germline, CDR1 is LGHNA, CDR2 YNFKEQ. The CDR3 runs 14 residues. The CDR3 region has the DNA TGTGCCAGCCCCCTTAAGAAGAACGCCGGGGAGCTGTTTTTT. Encoded protein: CASPLKKNAGELFF.

Points on this clonotype: At one of its ends the junction is not consistent with the germline gene, which may arise from a read error. V gene TRBV4-1 combines with J gene TRBJ2-1; TRBD2 might be the D (6 bases). This CDR3 spans 16 amino acids. Germline CDR1 reads MGHRA; CDR2 reads YSYEKL. CDR3: CANSPSSASSYYEQFF. The CDR3 coding sequence is TGCGCCAACAGCCCTTCTAGCGCGAGCTCCTACTATGAGCAGTTCTTC.

This rearrangement joins TRBV12-3 or TRBV12-4 to TRBJ2-7; D might be TRBD1 (6 bases). Trimming shortened V by 10 bases and J by 2 bases, and 21 bases separated the two germline ends. The CDR3 has 15 residues. CDR3 amino acids: CANSLRTQGTYEQYF. DNA for the CDR3: TGTGCCAACAGCTTAAGAACACAGGGTACCTACGAGCAGTACTTC.

Notes on this clonotype: It is likely a read error, because the conserved phenylalanine at the end of the CDR3 is missing. CDR3 amino acids: CAINETLGPGKGQYEQYL. CDR3 coding DNA: TGTGCCATCAATGAGACTTTGGGGCCCGGAAAGGGGCAATACGAGCAGTACCTC. The J gene is TRBJ2-7, the V gene TRBV10-3, with D possibly TRBD1 on 5 matching bases. CDR3 length: 18 amino acids. CDR1 is ENHRY and CDR2 is SYGVKD in the germline V gene.

Worth noting for this clonotype: No conserved phenylalanine or tryptophan is present at the end of the CDR3, so a read error is the likely explanation. It is unclear where the CDR3 begins or ends on the DNA, so no DNA is shown, and the CDR3 is as TCRdb lists it. This chain joins TRBV10-1 and TRBJ2-5. The CDR3 is 12 amino acids long, termini counted. Germline lookup yields CDR1 WNHNN and CDR2 SYGVQD (reference sequence). Here the CDR3 reads CARPTMTETKYS.